These 6 T cell receptor beta chains came from one sample sequenced in a study of blood T cell repertoires in COVID-19. Profiling relied on immunoSEQ multiplex PCR, and the TCRdb table lists in-frame clones only, not all of them. The sample carries roughly 300,000 clones, over 70% recorded once. Sequencing was performed on peripheral blood. The receptors derive from a woman between 50 and 59 years old with acute or convalescent COVID-19.

This chain connects TRBV1 to TRBJ1-2. TRBV1 represents a pseudogene. There are 13 residues in the CDR3. DNA of the CDR3: TGCACCAGCAGCCAAGATGGAGGGGATGGCTACACCTTC. It yields the protein CTSSQDGGDGYTF.

This sequence joins TRBV5-1 and TRBJ2-1, with 7 bases that match TRBD2. Trimming cost V 4 bases and J 0 bases; bases outside gene matches: 7. The CDR3 is 16 amino acids. From germline, CDR1 is SGHRS and CDR2 YFSETQ. Here the CDR3 DNA reads TGCGCCAGCAGCCAGACTAGCCTGAGCTCCTACAATGAGCAGTTCTTC. It translates to CASSQTSLSSYNEQFF.

CDR3 nucleotides: TGTGCCAGCAGCGTCACAGGGGTCGATGGCTACACCTTC. It specifies CASSVTGVDGYTF. The chain combines TRBV5-4 with TRBJ1-2; 7 bases line up with TRBD1. The CDR3 runs 13 residues. Unmatched junction bases numbered 6, after V lost 4 bases and J lost 6 bases. The germline gives CDR1 SGHNT, CDR2 YYREEE (reference sequence).

A single count supports this clone. The chain carries TRBV6-6 and TRBJ2-7, with D tentatively TRBD1 (5 bases). This CDR3 is 15 amino acids long. Germline V gene lookup returns CDR1 MNHNY and CDR2 SVGAGI (reference sequence). V gave up 6 bases and J gave up 2 bases, with 17 bases separating them. The CDR3 protein is CASSLLQELPYEQYF. Here the CDR3 DNA reads TGTGCCAGCAGCCTCCTACAGGAACTCCCCTACGAGCAGTACTTC.

The chain employs TRBV7-8 and TRBJ1-5; 8 nucleotides agree with TRBD1. Per the germline V gene, CDR1 is SGHVS and CDR2 is FQNEAQ. The V and J ends lost 3 bases and 11 bases, in that order; junction bases with no gene match: 15. This CDR3 is 16 amino acids long. In DNA, the CDR3 is TGTGCCAGCAGCTTTTCCGGAGGACAGGGTCGGTGGGCCCAGCATTTT. Protein product: CASSFSGGQGRWAQHF.

A single count supports this clone. V gene TRBV29-1 combines with J gene TRBJ2-5, with 10 bases lining up with TRBD2. CDR3 length: 13 amino acids. V lost 4 bases, J lost 5 bases, and 4 bases stayed unmatched. Per germline, CDR1 SQVTM and CDR2 ANQGSEA. The CDR3 here is CSVVAGGSETQYF. The CDR3 nucleotides are TGCAGCGTTGTAGCGGGAGGATCGGAGACCCAGTACTTC.